The 25 T cell receptor beta chains given below trace back to one sample, sequenced in a study of blood T cell repertoires in COVID-19. The table came from immunoSEQ multiplex PCR; TCRdb's copy has only in-frame clones and leaves some out. The repertoire holds 130,000 or so clones, 79% seen once, with roughly 4.9% in the top ten. Material for sequencing was peripheral blood. These TCRs come from a woman between 65 and 79 years old with COVID-19, enrolled during active disease.

The chain combines TRBV5-1 with TRBJ2-1, with 7 bases identical to TRBD2. Per germline, CDR1 SGHRS and CDR2 YFSETQ. V lost 4 bases and J lost 6; bases outside the gene matches: 13. The CDR3 spans 16 residues. The CDR3: CASSLSGGNARNEQFF. The DNA for the CDR3 is TGCGCCAGCAGCCTATCCGGGGGGAACGCCCGCAATGAGCAGTTCTTC.

The table lists this clone with a count of one. This chain connects TRBV5-1 to TRBJ2-1; 13 bases fit TRBD2. This CDR3 has 14 amino acids. Germline V lookup: CDR1 SGHRS, CDR2 YFSETQ. V lost 0 bases to trimming and J lost 9 bases; unmatched junction nucleotides: 0. Here the CDR3 reads CASSLGTSGGEQFF. The CDR3, as DNA: TGCGCCAGCAGCTTGGGGACTAGCGGGGGTGAGCAGTTCTTC.

The chain joins TRBV9 to TRBJ1-2; the D is unclear. Trimming stripped 4 bases from V and 4 bases from J, with 11 bases between. CDR3 length: 13 residues. Germline CDR1 reads SGDLS; CDR2 reads YYNGEE. In nucleotides, the CDR3 is TGTGCCAGCAGCACTGTGGTTGTCTATGGCTACACCTTC. As protein: CASSTVVVYGYTF.

This clone showed up just once. The chain carries TRBV10-2 and TRBJ1-1, with 8 bases lining up with TRBD1. Germline loops: CDR1 WSHSY, CDR2 SAAADI. V dropped 5 bases and J dropped 4; count of bases not matched to a gene: 12. This CDR3 comprises 16 residues. The CDR3 nucleotides are TGCGCCAGCAGTAAACGACAGGGGCCGCGGGGCACTGAAGCTTTCTTT. This translates into CASSKRQGPRGTEAFF.

The chain carries TRBV19 and TRBJ1-4, with D unresolved. The CDR3 runs to 16 residues. Germline CDR1 reads LNHDA; CDR2 reads SQIVND (reference sequence). V was cut by 3 bases and J by 3 bases, with 14 bases left in between. The CDR3 nucleotides read TGTGCCAGTAGTATGAGAACTACCCGCGCTAATGAAAAACTGTTTTTT. Translation: CASSMRTTRANEKLFF.

The J gene is TRBJ2-5, the V gene TRBV25-1; D is unresolved. Trimming removed 4 bases from V and 1 base from J, with 10 bases in between. The CDR3 is 14 amino acids. Germline V gives CDR1 MGHDK, CDR2 SYGVNS. CDR3 in amino acids: CASSGPRVQETQYF. For the CDR3, the DNA is TGTGCCAGCAGTGGCCCGCGAGTCCAAGAGACCCAGTACTTC.

The table lists this clone with a count of one. This chain uses TRBV19 with TRBJ1-2; D is possibly TRBD1 (5 bases). This CDR3 is 13 amino acids long. V lost 7 bases, J lost 6 bases, and 15 bases lay in between. CDR1 and CDR2 (germline): LNHDA, SQIVND (reference sequence). CDR3 in amino acids: CASTRGPRDGYTF. DNA for the CDR3: TGTGCCAGTACGCGGGGCCCGCGAGATGGCTACACCTTC.

The V and J genes are TRBV7-2 and TRBJ2-3; D is undetermined. The CDR3 is 14 residues long. Germline assignment: CDR1 SGHTA and CDR2 FQGNSA. Trimming took off 8 bases at V and 2 bases at J, with 14 bases between the two ends. The CDR3 nucleotides read TGTGCCAGCCAGAGGTTTGGAAACACAGATACGCAGTATTTT. The encoded protein is CASQRFGNTDTQYF.

The rearrangement links TRBV3-1 (or the pseudogene TRBV3-2) to TRBJ1-3; D ambiguous. This CDR3 spans 16 amino acids. Trimming left V 0 bases short and J 0 bases short, with 9 bases between. Germline V gives CDR1 LGHDT, CDR2 YNNKEL (reference sequence). CDR3 loop: CASSQDWRISGNTIYF. Written as DNA, the CDR3 is TGTGCCAGCAGCCAAGACTGGCGGATCTCTGGAAACACCATATATTTT.

Here the CDR3 reads CASSEAFQPQHF. The DNA of the CDR3 is TGTGCCAGCAGTGAAGCCTTTCAGCCCCAGCATTTT. The chain couples TRBV2 to TRBJ1-5; D is ambiguous. Looked up from germline, CDR1 is SNHLY and CDR2 is FYNNEI. The CDR3 is 12 amino acids. V lost 0 bases, J lost 6 bases, and 3 bases lay in between.

The chain is built from TRBV7-6 and TRBJ2-7; unclear D gene. V was clipped by 1 base and J by 0 bases, with 10 bases between them. CDR1 SGHVS and CDR2 FNYEAQ come from the germline V gene. The CDR3 has 15 residues. CDR3 nucleotide sequence: TGTGCCAGCAGCTTAGGCGGCAGTAGCTCCTACGAGCAGTACTTC. Its protein product is CASSLGGSSSYEQYF.

The CDR3 spells CASSFLGGGDTYEQYF. In DNA form, the CDR3 reads TGTGCCAGCAGCTTTCTAGGGGGCGGTGACACCTACGAGCAGTACTTC. The chain recombines TRBV7-2 with TRBJ2-7; 7 bases agree with TRBD1. With V trimmed by 3 bases and J by 2 bases, 10 bases remained unmatched. The germline V gene encodes CDR1 SGHTA and CDR2 FQGNSA. The CDR3 is 16 residues long.

The genes are TRBV9 and TRBJ2-1; D uncertain. Germline V gene data show CDR1 as SGDLS and CDR2 as YYNGEE. Deletions cut 4 bases from V and 3 bases from J, with 17 bases between. The CDR3 covers 16 residues. Here the CDR3 reads CASSPSATSLYNEQFF. The CDR3 DNA follows: TGTGCCAGCAGCCCCTCGGCGACTTCCCTCTACAATGAGCAGTTCTTC. The variable domain in full, completed from reference TRBV9 and TRBJ2-1, reads DSGVTQTPKHLITATGQRVTLRCSPRSGDLSVYWYQQSLDQGLQFLIQYYNGEERAKGNILERFSAQQFPDLHSELNLSSLELGDSALYFCASSPSATSLYNEQFFGPGTRLTVL.

This chain joins TRBV4-3 and TRBJ1-5, with a tentative D call TRBD1 (5 bases). The CDR3 consists of 15 residues. CDR1 LGHNA and CDR2 YSLEER come from the germline V gene. V shed 0 bases and J shed 3 bases, with 9 bases lying between them. This chain's CDR3 is CASSQETGHNQPQHF. CDR3 sequence (DNA): TGCGCCAGCAGCCAAGAAACAGGACACAATCAGCCCCAGCATTTT.

The rearrangement uses TRBV28 and TRBJ2-1, with 8 nucleotides matching TRBD2. This CDR3 contains 14 residues. The junction had 8 bases not matched to a gene; V was cut back by 6 bases and J by 7 bases. CDR1 MDHEN and CDR2 SYDVKM come from the germline V gene. The CDR3 protein is CASRPGGGWNEQFF. In nucleotides, the CDR3 is TGTGCCAGCAGGCCCGGGGGGGGCTGGAATGAGCAGTTCTTC.

J is TRBJ1-6 and V is TRBV3-1 (or the pseudogene TRBV3-2), with a possible D match to TRBD1 (6 bases). Germline-derived CDR1 and CDR2 are LGHDT and YNNKEL (reference sequence). V lost 6 bases to trimming and J lost 9 bases, with 15 bases between them. This CDR3 has 14 residues. In nucleotides, the CDR3 is TGTGCCAGCAGAGAACAGGGACTAAGTTCACCCCTCCACTTT. Residues: CASREQGLSSPLHF.

The DNA of the CDR3 is TGTGCCGGGTATGGTCGGGGGGCGGACTATGGCTACACCTTC. This translates into CAGYGRGADYGYTF. This chain joins TRBV6-5 and TRBJ1-2, with D perhaps matching TRBD1 (6 bases). Germline V CDR1 and CDR2: MNHEY, SVGAGI. The germline V and J ends were trimmed by 11 bases and 3 bases, with 19 bases remaining between them. This CDR3 comprises 14 residues.

The chain couples TRBV28 to TRBJ2-7; D uncertain. Trimming stripped 5 bases from V and 3 bases from J, with 2 bases between. The CDR3 has 10 residues. Germline CDR1 and CDR2: MDHEN and SYDVKM. The DNA of the CDR3 is TGTGCCAGCAGTCGCTACGAGCAGTACTTC. This translates into CASSRYEQYF.

The chain combines TRBV7-2 with TRBJ2-7; perhaps TRBD1 as D (5 bases). Between the trimmed V and J ends, which lost 2 bases and 6 bases, there was a span of 8 bases. Germline V gives CDR1 SGHTA, CDR2 FQGNSA. The CDR3 extends over 12 amino acids. CDR3 region: CASSLPGLEQYF. The DNA of the CDR3 is TGTGCCAGCAGCTTACCAGGGCTCGAGCAGTACTTC.

The chain recombines TRBV5-6 with TRBJ2-7; D perhaps matches TRBD1 (6 bases). Germline lookup yields CDR1 SGHDT and CDR2 YYEEEE. This CDR3 comprises 15 residues. Trimming pared 4 bases from V and 4 bases from J, leaving 18 bases between. CDR3 DNA: TGTGCCAGCAGCCCCTCCGGGACAAAGCATTACGAGCAGTACTTC. Amino acids: CASSPSGTKHYEQYF.

The gene calls are TRBV4-2 and TRBJ1-1; TRBD1 matches 9 bases. The CDR3 length is 15 residues. In germline, CDR1 is LGHNA, CDR2 YNFKEQ. V lost 0 bases to trimming and J lost 5 bases; unmatched junction nucleotides: 4. The chain's CDR3 is CASSQEGTGSTEAFF. As DNA, the CDR3 is TGTGCCAGCAGCCAAGAAGGGACAGGGAGTACTGAAGCTTTCTTT.

The V gene is TRBV10-3, the J gene TRBJ2-7, with TRBD1 matching over 7 bases. The germline gives CDR1 ENHRY, CDR2 SYGVKD. This CDR3 contains 12 residues. The J segment lost 3 bases and the V segment lost 5 bases, leaving 1 base of the junction unmatched. The CDR3 sequence is CAISWDSYEQYF. CDR3 DNA sequence: TGTGCCATCAGTTGGGACAGCTACGAGCAGTACTTC.

The rearrangement joins TRBV7-6 to TRBJ2-3, with TRBD2 matching 9 bases. The germline gives CDR1 SGHVS, CDR2 FNYEAQ. V was pared by 3 bases and J by 6 bases, with 7 bases of the junction left unmatched. The CDR3 runs to 15 residues. CDR3 loop: CASSLGAGGPDTQYF. The CDR3 region has the DNA TGTGCCAGCAGCTTGGGCGCGGGGGGGCCTGATACGCAGTATTTT.

The chain combines TRBV28 with TRBJ1-2; D remains ambiguous. The CDR3 has 13 residues. V was pared by 6 bases and J by 4 bases, with 12 bases between. Germline CDR1 reads MDHEN; CDR2 reads SYDVKM. The DNA of the CDR3 is TGTGCCAGCAGGGCCGGGATCGGCTATGGCTACACCTTC. Its protein product is CASRAGIGYGYTF.

The sample holds one count of this clone. The genes are TRBV7-2 and TRBJ2-5; 7 bases align to TRBD1. Germline values: CDR1 SGHTA, CDR2 FQGNSA. CDR3 length: 12 amino acids. Trimming took 5 bases from V and 4 from J; bases not matched to a gene: 1. Here the CDR3 DNA reads TGTGCCAGCAGCCACAGGGGAGAGACCCAGTACTTC. Residues: CASSHRGETQYF.